This TCR beta chain was profiled in a study of blood T cell repertoires in COVID-19 (TCRdb year 2020). Regarding the study in general: Collaborator samples came from the United States, Italy and Spain and covered acute and convalescent phases of COVID-19. The prospective study material was composed of cDNA or gDNA derived from T cells, B-cell-depleted T cells, or PBMCs. The dataset comprised deeply sampled blood TCRbeta repertoires from subjects exposed to, actively infected with, or recovered from COVID-19. The repertoires were released in a freely available public database intended as a resource for research on the immune response to SARS-CoV-2. The samples were drawn from two sources: the first 160 participants of the ongoing ImmuneRACE study, and some 1,300 subjects contributed by 6 global collaborators. Nearly every sample came with metadata listing a de-identified subject ID, COVID-19 status, age in years and sex. Where HLA class I and class II types were available, the types were taken from metadata supplied by the sample provider, not from assay-based typing. Points the paper makes about the study in general: Clinical and demographic metadata were provided uncurated, with the amount varying by source and participant.

TCRbeta CDR3 regions were amplified from genomic DNA by means of the immunoSEQ Assay, a bias-controlled multiplex PCR. For the original study's pipeline: Nucleated cell counts per sample were estimated from amplification of reference gene primers within the assay. To quantify the absolute abundance of each unique TCRbeta CDR3 rearrangement, sequence reads were collapsed and filtered. For each sample, productive Simpson clonality was calculated by taking the square root of Simpson's diversity index across productive rearrangements. TCRdb took this table from immuneACCESS and kept in-frame rearrangements with V and J called. Such tables lack part of the clones; where checked against another copy, unresolved V genes explain under half of the gap, and the rest is unexplained. For V, J and clone size, that table is used; D and trimming come from the DNA. Counted in this sample were fewer than 200,000 clones; approximately 80% of them appeared once. The ten largest clones take up roughly 6.3% of the sample.

On this clone: Its binding antigen is unknown. Base qualities are not provided; no much larger clone lies one nucleotide away.

Each collaborating institution followed its own protocols to collect whole blood in K2EDTA tubes. For TCRbeta analysis, collaborators shipped samples as frozen whole blood, isolated PBMCs, or DNA extracted from either of those sample types. Based on the germline V gene, the CDR1 and CDR2 sequences are SGHRS and YFSETQ. The germline V end is reduced by 4 bases and the J end by 3 bases; junction bases left unmatched: 8. From cysteine to phenylalanine, the CDR3 is 15 amino acids long. Only the CDR3 DNA stays, 45 bases, in frame from base 1. The sequenced sample was peripheral blood. This sequence uses TRBV5-1 and TRBJ2-3; TRBD2 lines up with 7 middle nucleotides. The clonotype originates from a human donor in a cohort sampled during active COVID-19. The CDR3 protein is CASSPPSGVTDTQYF. The DNA reads TGCGCCAGCAGCCCCCCCAGCGGGGTTACAGATACGCAGTATTTT. The entire variable domain, with the stretches around the CDR3 drawn from the reference TRBV5-1 and TRBJ2-3 proteins, is KAGVTQTPRYLIKTRGQQVTLSCSPISGHRSVSWYQQTPGQGLQFLFEYFSETQRNKGNFPGRFSGRQFSNSRSEMNVSTLELGDSALYLCASSPPSGVTDTQYFGPGTRLTVL.